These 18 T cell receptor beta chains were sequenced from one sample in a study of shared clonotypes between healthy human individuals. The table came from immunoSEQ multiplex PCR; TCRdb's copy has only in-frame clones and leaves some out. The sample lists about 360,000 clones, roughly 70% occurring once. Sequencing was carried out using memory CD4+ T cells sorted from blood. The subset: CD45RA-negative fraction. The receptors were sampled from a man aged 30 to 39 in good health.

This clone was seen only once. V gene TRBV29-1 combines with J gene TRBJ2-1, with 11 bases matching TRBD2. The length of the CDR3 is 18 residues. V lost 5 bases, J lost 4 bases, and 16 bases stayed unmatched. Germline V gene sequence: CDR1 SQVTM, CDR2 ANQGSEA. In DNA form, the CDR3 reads TGCAGCGTTCACGTGAGCCTAGCGGGAGGAACCGGTTACAATGAGCAGTTCTTC. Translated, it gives CSVHVSLAGGTGYNEQFF.

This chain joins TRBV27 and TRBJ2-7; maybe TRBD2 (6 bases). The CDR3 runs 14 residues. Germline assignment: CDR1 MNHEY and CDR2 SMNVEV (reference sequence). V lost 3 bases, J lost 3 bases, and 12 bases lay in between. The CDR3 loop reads CASSFAGNNYEQYF. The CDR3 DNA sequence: TGTGCCAGCAGTTTCGCGGGGAATAACTACGAGCAGTACTTC.

The CDR3 DNA reads TGTGCCAGCAGTTTATTGACTAGCGGGATACGGGAGACCCAGTACTTC. Translated, it gives CASSLLTSGIRETQYF. The chain employs TRBV28 and TRBJ2-5; 11 nucleotides line up with TRBD2. The CDR3 consists of 16 residues. The V segment lost 1 base and the J segment 5 bases; nucleotides outside the gene matches: 6. Germline lookup yields CDR1 MDHEN and CDR2 SYDVKM.

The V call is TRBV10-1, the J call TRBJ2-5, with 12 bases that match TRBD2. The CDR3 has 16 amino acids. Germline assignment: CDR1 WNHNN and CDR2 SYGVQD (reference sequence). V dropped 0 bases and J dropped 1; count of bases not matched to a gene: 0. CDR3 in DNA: TGCGCCAGCAGTGAGTCGACTAGCGGGGGCCAAGAGACCCAGTACTTC. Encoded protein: CASSESTSGGQETQYF.

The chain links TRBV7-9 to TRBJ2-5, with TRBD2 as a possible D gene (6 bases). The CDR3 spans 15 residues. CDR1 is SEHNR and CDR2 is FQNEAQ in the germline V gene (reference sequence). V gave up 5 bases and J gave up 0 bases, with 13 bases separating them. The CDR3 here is CASSARDLNQETQYF. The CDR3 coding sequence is TGTGCCAGCAGCGCAAGGGACTTAAACCAAGAGACCCAGTACTTC. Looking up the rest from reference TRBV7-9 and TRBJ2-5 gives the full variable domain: DTGVSQNPRHKITKRGQNVTFRCDPISEHNRLYWYRQTLGQGPEFLTYFQNEAQLEKSRLLSDRFSAERPKGSFSTLEIQRTEQGDSAMYLCASSARDLNQETQYFGPGTRLLVL.

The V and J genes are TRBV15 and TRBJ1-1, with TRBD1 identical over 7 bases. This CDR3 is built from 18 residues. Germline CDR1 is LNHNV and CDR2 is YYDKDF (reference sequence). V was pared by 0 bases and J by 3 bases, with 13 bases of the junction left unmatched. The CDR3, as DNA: TGTGCCACCAGCAGAGATTCCCCGACAGGGTTTATGTACACTGAAGCTTTCTTT. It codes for CATSRDSPTGFMYTEAFF. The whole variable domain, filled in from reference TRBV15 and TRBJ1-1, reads DAMVIQNPRYQVTQFGKPVTLSCSQTLNHNVMYWYQQKSSQAPKLLFHYYDKDFNNEADTPDNFQSRRPNTSFCFLDIRSPGLGDTAMYLCATSRDSPTGFMYTEAFFGQGTRLTVV.

The DNA of the CDR3 is TGTGCCAGCAGTTACTCAAAGACAGATCGAGAGACCCAGTACTTC. It specifies CASSYSKTDRETQYF. This rearrangement joins TRBV6-6 to TRBJ2-5, with D maybe TRBD1 (5 bases). The CDR3 is made up of 15 amino acids. Germline V gene sequence: CDR1 MNHNY, CDR2 SVGAGI (reference sequence). V was cut by 0 bases and J by 4 bases, with 12 bases left in between.

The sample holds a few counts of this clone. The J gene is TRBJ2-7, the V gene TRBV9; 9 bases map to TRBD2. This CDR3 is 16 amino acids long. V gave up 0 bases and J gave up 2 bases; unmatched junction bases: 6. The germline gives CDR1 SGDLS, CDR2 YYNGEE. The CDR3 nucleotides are TGTGCCAGCAGCGTAGCCGGACTAGCGCGAACCTACGAGCAGTACTTC. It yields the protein CASSVAGLARTYEQYF.

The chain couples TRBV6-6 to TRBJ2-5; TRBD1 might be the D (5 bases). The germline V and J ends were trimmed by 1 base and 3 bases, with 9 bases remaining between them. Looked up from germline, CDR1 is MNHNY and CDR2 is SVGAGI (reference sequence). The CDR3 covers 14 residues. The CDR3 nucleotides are TGTGCCAGCAGTTACTTGACAGCCAAAGAGACCCAGTACTTC. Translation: CASSYLTAKETQYF.

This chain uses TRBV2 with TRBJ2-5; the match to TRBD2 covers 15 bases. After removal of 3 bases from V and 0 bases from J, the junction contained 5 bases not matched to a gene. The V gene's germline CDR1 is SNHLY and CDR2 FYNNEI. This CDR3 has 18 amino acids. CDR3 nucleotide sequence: TGTGCCAGCAGTGACCTTGGGACTAGCGGGGGGTACCAAGAGACCCAGTACTTC. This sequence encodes CASSDLGTSGGYQETQYF.

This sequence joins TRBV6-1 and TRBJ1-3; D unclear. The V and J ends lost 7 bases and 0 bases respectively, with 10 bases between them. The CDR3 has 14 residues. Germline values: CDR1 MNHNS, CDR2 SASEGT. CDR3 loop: CASMVLISGNTIYF. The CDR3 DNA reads TGTGCCAGCATGGTGCTTATCTCTGGAAACACCATATATTTT.

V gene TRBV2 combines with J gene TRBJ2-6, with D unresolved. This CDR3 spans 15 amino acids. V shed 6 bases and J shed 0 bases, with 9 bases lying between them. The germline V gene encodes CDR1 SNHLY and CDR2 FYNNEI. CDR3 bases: TGTGCCAGCAGCCCTCACCCCTCTGGGGCCAACGTCCTGACTTTC. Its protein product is CASSPHPSGANVLTF. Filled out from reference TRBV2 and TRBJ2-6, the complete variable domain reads EPEVTQTPSHQVTQMGQEVILRCVPISNHLYFYWYRQILGQKVEFLVSFYNNEISEKSEIFDDQFSVERPDGSNFTLKIRSTKLEDSAMYFCASSPHPSGANVLTFGAGSRLTVL.

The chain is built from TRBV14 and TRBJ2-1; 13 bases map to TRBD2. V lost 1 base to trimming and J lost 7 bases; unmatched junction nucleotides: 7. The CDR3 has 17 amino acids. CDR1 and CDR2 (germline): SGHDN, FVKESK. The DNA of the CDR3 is TGTGCCAGCAGCCAAGGCCAACTAGCGGGAGGGCATAATGAGCAGTTCTTC. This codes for CASSQGQLAGGHNEQFF. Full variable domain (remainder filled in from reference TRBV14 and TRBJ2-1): EAGVTQFPSHSVIEKGQTVTLRCDPISGHDNLYWYRRVMGKEIKFLLHFVKESKQDESGMPNNRFLAERTGGTYSTLKVQPAELEDSGVYFCASSQGQLAGGHNEQFFGPGTRLTVL.

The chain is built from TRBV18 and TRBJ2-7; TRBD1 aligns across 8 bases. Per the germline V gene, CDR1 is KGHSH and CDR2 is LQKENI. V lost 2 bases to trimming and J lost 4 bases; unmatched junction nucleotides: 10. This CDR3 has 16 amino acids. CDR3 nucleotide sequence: TGTGCCAGCTCACCATTAGGACAGGGTCTTCGGTACGAGCAGTACTTC. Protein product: CASSPLGQGLRYEQYF.

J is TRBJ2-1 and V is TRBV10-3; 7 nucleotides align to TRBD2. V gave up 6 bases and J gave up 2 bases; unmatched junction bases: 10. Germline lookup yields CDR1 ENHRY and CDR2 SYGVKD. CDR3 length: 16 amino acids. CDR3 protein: CAISDVGRTTYNEQFF. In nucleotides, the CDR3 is TGTGCCATCAGCGACGTCGGGAGGACGACCTACAATGAGCAGTTCTTC.

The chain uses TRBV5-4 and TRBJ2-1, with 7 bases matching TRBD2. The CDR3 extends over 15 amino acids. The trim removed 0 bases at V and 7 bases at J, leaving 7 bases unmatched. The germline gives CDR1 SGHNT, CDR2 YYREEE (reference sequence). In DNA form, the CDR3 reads TGTGCCAGCAGCTTGGATGGGAGGGCCGGTAATGAGCAGTTCTTC. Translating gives CASSLDGRAGNEQFF.

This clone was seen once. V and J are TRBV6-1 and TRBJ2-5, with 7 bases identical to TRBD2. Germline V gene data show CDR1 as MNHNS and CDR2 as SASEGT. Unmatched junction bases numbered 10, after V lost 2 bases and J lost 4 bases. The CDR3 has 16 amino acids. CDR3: CASSELWAGEGETQYF. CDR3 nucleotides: TGTGCCAGCAGTGAACTTTGGGCGGGAGAAGGAGAGACCCAGTACTTC.

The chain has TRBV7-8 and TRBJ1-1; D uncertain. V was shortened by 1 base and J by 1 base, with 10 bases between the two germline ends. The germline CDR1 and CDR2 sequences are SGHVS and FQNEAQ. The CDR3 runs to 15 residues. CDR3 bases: TGTGCCAGCAGCTTAGGCGGAGCTCAGAACACTGAAGCTTTCTTT. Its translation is CASSLGGAQNTEAFF.